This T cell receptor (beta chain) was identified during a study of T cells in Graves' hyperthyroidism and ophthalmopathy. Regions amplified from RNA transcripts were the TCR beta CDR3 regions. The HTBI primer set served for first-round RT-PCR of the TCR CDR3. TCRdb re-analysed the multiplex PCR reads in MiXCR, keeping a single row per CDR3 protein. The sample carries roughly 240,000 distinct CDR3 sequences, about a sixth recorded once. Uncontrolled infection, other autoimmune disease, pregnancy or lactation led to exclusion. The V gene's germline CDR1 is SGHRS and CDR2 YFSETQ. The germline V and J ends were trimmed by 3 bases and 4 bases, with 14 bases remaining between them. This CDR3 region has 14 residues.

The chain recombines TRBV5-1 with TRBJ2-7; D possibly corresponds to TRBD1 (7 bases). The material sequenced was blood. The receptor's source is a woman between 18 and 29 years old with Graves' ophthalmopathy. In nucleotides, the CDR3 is TGCGCCAGCAGCTGGGGGGACAGAGATTACGAGCAGTACTTC. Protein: CASSWGDRDYEQYF. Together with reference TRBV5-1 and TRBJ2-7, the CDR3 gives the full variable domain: KAGVTQTPRYLIKTRGQQVTLSCSPISGHRSVSWYQQTPGQGLQFLFEYFSETQRNKGNFPGRFSGRQFSNSRSEMNVSTLELGDSALYLCASSWGDRDYEQYFGPGTRLTVT.